This TCR beta chain appears in the sequencing data of a study of blood T cell repertoires in COVID-19. Enrolled through a virtual design, the participants were between roughly 18 and 100 years of age and came from around 25 US areas. Clinical history reported by participants formed the basis on which cohorts were assigned. Authors' processing steps: Reference gene primer amplification yielded estimated nucleated cell counts. The repertoire was sequenced with immunoSEQ multiplex PCR; TCRdb's copy has only in-frame clones and lacks some. V, J and clone size derive from that table, while D and trimming were established from the DNA sequence. Seen here are hundreds of thousands of clones, under 90% observed once, and the top ten hold about 3.2%. V shed 3 bases and J 6 bases; nucleotides not matched to a gene: 10. Germline V gene lookup returns CDR1 LNHDA and CDR2 SQIVND (reference sequence). This CDR3 is 17 amino acids long.

The table lists this clone with a few counts. The TCR originated in a woman in her fifties or sixties who had recovered from COVID-19. Source material: PBMCs or T cells enriched from blood (not recorded which). V and J are TRBV19 and TRBJ1-6; 8 nucleotides agree with TRBD1. Here the CDR3 reads CASSMSGRGRGNSPLHF. CDR3 DNA: TGTGCCAGTAGTATGTCCGGCAGGGGGCGAGGTAATTCACCCCTCCACTTT.